The 5 T cell receptor beta chains below come from one sample, sequenced in a study of CD8 T cells in ankylosing spondylitis. TCRdb called the 5' RACE reads again in MiXCR, with one record for every CDR3 protein. The sample yields around 42,000 distinct CDR3 sequences, roughly 2.6% seen once. Sequencing was done on a sample of blood, either unsorted or a sorted T cell fraction (not recorded which). Receptors originate from a male donor with ankylosing spondylitis or in good health (not recorded which).

At least ten counts were recorded for this clonotype. The chain joins TRBV9 to TRBJ2-1, with unresolved D. Per germline, CDR1 SGDLS and CDR2 YYNGEE. Deletions cut 4 bases from V and 8 bases from J, with 19 bases between. The CDR3 is made up of 15 amino acids. The CDR3 loop reads CASSPLLVAVDEQFF. Written as DNA, the CDR3 is TGTGCCAGCAGCCCACTGTTGGTCGCCGTCGATGAGCAGTTCTTC.

This clonotype was counted ten times or more. The chain carries TRBV9 and TRBJ2-1; 7 nucleotides match TRBD1. The V gene end was trimmed by 4 bases and the J gene end by 5 bases; junction bases not matched to a gene: 6. The CDR3 contains 14 residues. Germline values: CDR1 SGDLS, CDR2 YYNGEE. CDR3 nucleotide sequence: TGTGCCAGCAGCAGCAGGACAGGTAACAATGAGCAGTTCTTC. Its translation is CASSSRTGNNEQFF. The complete variable domain, with remaining parts taken from reference TRBV9 and TRBJ2-1, reads DSGVTQTPKHLITATGQRVTLRCSPRSGDLSVYWYQQSLDQGLQFLIQYYNGEERAKGNILERFSAQQFPDLHSELNLSSLELGDSALYFCASSSRTGNNEQFFGPGTRLTVL.

This clonotype was counted ten times or more. The V call is TRBV9, the J call TRBJ1-1; no firm D call. This CDR3 region has 13 residues. The germline V gene encodes CDR1 SGDLS and CDR2 YYNGEE. V lost 1 base and J lost 2, with 6 bases in between. CDR3 loop: CASSVQSNTEAFF. CDR3 DNA: TGTGCCAGCAGCGTACAGTCAAACACTGAAGCTTTCTTT.

This clonotype was seen ten or more times. V gene TRBV9 combines with J gene TRBJ1-6; D gene unclear. V was shortened by 0 bases and J by 5 bases, with 12 bases between the two germline ends. This CDR3 has 16 amino acids. Germline-derived CDR1 and CDR2 are SGDLS and YYNGEE. CDR3 nucleotide sequence: TGTGCCAGCAGCGTAGGAAACGCACGGAATAATTCACCCCTCCACTTT. Its translation is CASSVGNARNNSPLHF.

This clonotype was seen ten or more times. The V call is TRBV9, the J call TRBJ2-7; a weak D match, TRBD1 (6 bases). V lost 2 bases and J lost 4, with 13 bases in between. The CDR3 is 14 amino acids. Germline V gene lookup returns CDR1 SGDLS and CDR2 YYNGEE. The CDR3 bases are TGTGCCAGCAGCGTGGAGGTGGGGGCTTACGAGCAGTACTTC. This gives the protein CASSVEVGAYEQYF. Based on the CDR3 plus reference TRBV9 and TRBJ2-7, the full variable domain is DSGVTQTPKHLITATGQRVTLRCSPRSGDLSVYWYQQSLDQGLQFLIQYYNGEERAKGNILERFSAQQFPDLHSELNLSSLELGDSALYFCASSVEVGAYEQYFGPGTRLTVT.